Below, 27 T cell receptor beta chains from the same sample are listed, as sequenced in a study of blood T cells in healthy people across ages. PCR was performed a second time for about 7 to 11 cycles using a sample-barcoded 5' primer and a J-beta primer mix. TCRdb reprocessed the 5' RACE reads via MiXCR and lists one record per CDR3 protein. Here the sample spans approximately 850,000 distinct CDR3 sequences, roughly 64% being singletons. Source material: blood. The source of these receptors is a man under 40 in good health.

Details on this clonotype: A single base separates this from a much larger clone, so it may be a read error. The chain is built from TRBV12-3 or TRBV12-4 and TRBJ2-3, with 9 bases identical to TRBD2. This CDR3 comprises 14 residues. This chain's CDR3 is CASHGGGAGDAQYF. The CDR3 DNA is TGTGCCAGCCATGGCGGGGGGGCCGGAGATGCGCAGTATTTT.

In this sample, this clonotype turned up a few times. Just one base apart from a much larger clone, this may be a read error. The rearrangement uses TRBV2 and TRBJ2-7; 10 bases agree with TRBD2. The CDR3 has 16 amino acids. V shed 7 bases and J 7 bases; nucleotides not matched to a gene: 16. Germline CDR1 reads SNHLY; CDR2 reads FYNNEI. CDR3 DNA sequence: TGTGCCAGCAATCCTCTACTAGCGGGGCGGTACAATGAGCAGTACTTC. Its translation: CASNPLLAGRYNEQYF. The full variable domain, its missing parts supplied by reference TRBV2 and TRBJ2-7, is EPEVTQTPSHQVTQMGQEVILRCVPISNHLYFYWYRQILGQKVEFLVSFYNNEISEKSEIFDDQFSVERPDGSNFTLKIRSTKLEDSAMYFCASNPLLAGRYNEQYFGPGTRLTVT.

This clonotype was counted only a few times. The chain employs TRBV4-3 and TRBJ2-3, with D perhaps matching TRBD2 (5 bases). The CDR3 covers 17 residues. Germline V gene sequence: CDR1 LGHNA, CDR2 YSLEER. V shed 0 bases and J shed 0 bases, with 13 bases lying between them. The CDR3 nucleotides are TGCGCCAGCAGCCAAGATAGGGTAGCGCTTAGCACAGATACGCAGTATTTT. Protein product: CASSQDRVALSTDTQYF.

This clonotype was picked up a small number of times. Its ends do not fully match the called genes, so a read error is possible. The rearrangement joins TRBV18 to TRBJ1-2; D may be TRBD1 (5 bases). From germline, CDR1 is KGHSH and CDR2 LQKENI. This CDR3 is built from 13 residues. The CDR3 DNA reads TGCGCCAGCAGCCCTGACAGCTCCTATGGCTACACCTTC. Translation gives CASSPDSSYGYTF.

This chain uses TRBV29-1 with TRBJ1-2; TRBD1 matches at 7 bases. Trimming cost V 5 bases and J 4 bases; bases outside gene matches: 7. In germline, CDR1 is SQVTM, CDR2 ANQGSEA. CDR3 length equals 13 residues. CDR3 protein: CSVTGTDAYGYTF. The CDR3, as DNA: TGCAGCGTTACCGGGACAGATGCCTATGGCTACACCTTC.

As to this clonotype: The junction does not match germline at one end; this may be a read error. This CDR3 reads CTSSLAGPPETQYF. CDR3 DNA: TGCACCAGCAGCTTGGCGGGGCCTCCGGAGACCCAGTACTTC. This sequence joins TRBV5-1 and TRBJ2-5, with D perhaps TRBD2 (6 bases). The CDR3 runs 14 residues. The germline CDR1 and CDR2 sequences are SGHRS and YFSETQ.

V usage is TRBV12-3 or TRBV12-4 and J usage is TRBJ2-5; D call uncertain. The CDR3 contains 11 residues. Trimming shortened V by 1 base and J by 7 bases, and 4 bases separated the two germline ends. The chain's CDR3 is CASSLEWTQYF. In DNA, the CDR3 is TGTGCCAGCAGTTTAGAATGGACCCAGTACTTC.

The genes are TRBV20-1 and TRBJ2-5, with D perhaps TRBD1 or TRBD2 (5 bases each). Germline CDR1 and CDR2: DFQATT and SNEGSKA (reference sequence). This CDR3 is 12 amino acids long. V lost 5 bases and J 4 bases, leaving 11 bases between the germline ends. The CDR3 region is CSAWGTRETQYF. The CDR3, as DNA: TGCAGTGCTTGGGGGACGAGAGAGACCCAGTACTTC.

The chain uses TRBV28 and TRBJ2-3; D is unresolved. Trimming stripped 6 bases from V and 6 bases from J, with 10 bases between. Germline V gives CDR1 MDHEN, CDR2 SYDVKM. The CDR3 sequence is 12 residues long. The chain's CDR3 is CASSQTMDTQYF. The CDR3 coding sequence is TGTGCCAGCAGCCAAACTATGGATACGCAGTATTTT.

The CDR3 nucleotides are TGTGCCAGCAGCCAAGGGACTAGCGGGATATCCTACGAGCAGTACTTC. It specifies CASSQGTSGISYEQYF. This rearrangement joins TRBV3-1 to TRBJ2-7, with TRBD2 identical over 12 bases. CDR1 LGHDT and CDR2 YNNKEL come from the germline V gene (reference sequence). V trimming: 1 base; J trimming: 1 base; junction bases outside the gene matches: 2. CDR3 length: 16 residues.

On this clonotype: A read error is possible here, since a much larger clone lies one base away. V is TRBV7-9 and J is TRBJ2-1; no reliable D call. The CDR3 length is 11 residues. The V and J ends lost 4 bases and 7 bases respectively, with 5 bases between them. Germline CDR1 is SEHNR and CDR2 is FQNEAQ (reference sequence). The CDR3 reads CASSWQNEQFF. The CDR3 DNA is TGTGCCAGCAGCTGGCAGAATGAGCAGTTCTTC.

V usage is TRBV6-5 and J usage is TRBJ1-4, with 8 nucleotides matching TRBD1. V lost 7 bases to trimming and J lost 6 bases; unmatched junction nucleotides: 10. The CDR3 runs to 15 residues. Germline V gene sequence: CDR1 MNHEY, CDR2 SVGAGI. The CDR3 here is CASTPGGQVYEKLFF. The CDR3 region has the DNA TGTGCCAGCACCCCCGGGGGACAGGTTTATGAAAAACTGTTTTTT.

The CDR3 is CASSLHGREQPQHF. Written as DNA, the CDR3 is TGTGCCAGCAGTTTACACGGTAGGGAACAGCCCCAGCATTTT. The gene calls are TRBV27 and TRBJ1-5, with unresolved D. Germline-derived CDR1 and CDR2 are MNHEY and SMNVEV (reference sequence). CDR3 length: 14 amino acids. V was pared by 2 bases and J by 7 bases, with 12 bases between.

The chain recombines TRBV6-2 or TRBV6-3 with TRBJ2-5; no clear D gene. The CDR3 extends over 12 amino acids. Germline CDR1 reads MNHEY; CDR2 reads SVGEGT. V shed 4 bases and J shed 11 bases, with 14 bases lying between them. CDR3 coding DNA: TGTGCCAGCAGTTGGAAGGGCGATGAGCAGTACTTC. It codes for CASSWKGDEQYF.

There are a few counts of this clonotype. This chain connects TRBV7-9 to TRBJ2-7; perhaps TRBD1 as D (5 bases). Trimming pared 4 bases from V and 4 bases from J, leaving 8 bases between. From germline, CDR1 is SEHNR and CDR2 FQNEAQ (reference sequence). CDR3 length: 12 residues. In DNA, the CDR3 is TGTGCCAGCAGCTCGACAGATTACGAGCAGTACTTC. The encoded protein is CASSSTDYEQYF. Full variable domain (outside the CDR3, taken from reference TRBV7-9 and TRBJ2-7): DTGVSQNPRHKITKRGQNVTFRCDPISEHNRLYWYRQTLGQGPEFLTYFQNEAQLEKSRLLSDRFSAERPKGSFSTLEIQRTEQGDSAMYLCASSSTDYEQYFGPGTRLTVT.

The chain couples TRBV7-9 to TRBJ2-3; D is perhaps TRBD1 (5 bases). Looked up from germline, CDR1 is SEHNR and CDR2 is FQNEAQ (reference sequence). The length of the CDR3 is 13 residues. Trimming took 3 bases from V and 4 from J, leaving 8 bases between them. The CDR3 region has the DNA TGTGCCAGCAGCTTTCAGGGTTCAGATACGCAGTATTTT. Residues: CASSFQGSDTQYF.

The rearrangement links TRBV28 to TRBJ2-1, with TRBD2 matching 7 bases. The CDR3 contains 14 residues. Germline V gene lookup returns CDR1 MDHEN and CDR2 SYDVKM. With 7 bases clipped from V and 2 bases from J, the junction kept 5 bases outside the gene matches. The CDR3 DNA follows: TGTGCCAGCACCATGACTAGCCCCTACAATGAGCAGTTCTTC. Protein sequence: CASTMTSPYNEQFF.

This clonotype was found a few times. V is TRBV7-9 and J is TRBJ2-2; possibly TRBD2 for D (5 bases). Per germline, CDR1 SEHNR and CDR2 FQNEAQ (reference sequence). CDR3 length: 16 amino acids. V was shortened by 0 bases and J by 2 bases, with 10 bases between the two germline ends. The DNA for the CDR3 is TGTGCCAGCAGCTTAGCGGAGACTATTAACACCGGGGAGCTGTTTTTT. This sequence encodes CASSLAETINTGELFF.

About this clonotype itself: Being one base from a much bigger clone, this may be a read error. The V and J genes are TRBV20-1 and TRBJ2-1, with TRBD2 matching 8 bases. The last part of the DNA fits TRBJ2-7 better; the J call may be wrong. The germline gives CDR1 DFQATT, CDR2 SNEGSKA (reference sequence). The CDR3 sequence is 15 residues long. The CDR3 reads CSARESGSPYNEQYF. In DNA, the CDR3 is TGCAGTGCTAGAGAAAGCGGGAGCCCCTACAATGAGCAGTACTTC.

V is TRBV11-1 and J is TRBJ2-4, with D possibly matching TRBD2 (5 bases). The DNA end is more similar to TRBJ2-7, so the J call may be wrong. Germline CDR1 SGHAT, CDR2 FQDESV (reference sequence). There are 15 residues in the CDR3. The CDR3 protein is CASSLVGSPAGEQYF. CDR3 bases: TGTGCCAGCAGCTTAGTAGGGTCTCCGGCGGGCGAGCAGTACTTC.

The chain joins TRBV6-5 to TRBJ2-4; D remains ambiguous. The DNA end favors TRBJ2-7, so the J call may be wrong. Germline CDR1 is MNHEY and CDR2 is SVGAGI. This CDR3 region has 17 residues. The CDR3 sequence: CASSYSGMALGKYEQYF. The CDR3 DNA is TGTGCCAGCAGTTACTCGGGTATGGCCTTAGGGAAATACGAGCAGTACTTC.

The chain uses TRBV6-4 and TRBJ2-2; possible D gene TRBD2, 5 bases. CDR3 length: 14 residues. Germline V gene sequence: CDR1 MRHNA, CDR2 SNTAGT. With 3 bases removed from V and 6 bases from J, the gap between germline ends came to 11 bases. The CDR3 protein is CASSEGGAAGELFF. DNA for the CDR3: TGTGCCAGCAGTGAAGGAGGAGCGGCCGGGGAGCTGTTTTTT.

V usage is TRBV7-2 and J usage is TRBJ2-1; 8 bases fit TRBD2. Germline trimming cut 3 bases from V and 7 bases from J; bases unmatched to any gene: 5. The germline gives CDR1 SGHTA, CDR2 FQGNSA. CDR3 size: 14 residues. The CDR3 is CASSFVAGPNEQFF. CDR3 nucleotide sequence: TGTGCCAGCAGCTTCGTAGCGGGGCCTAATGAGCAGTTCTTC.

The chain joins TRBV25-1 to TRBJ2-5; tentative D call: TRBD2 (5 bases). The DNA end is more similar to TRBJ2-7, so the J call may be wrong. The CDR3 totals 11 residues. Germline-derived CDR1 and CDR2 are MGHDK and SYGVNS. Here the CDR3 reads CASVGSYEQYF. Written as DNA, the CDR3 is TGTGCCAGCGTTGGGAGCTACGAGCAGTACTTC.

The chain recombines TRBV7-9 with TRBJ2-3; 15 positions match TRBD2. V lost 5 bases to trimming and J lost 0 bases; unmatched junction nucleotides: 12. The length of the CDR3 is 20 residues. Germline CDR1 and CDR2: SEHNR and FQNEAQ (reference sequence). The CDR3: CASSIGLAGGNPTSTDTQYF. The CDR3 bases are TGTGCCAGCAGCATTGGACTAGCGGGGGGGAATCCTACTAGCACAGATACGCAGTATTTT.

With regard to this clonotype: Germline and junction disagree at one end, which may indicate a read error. DNA for the CDR3: TGTGCCAGCAGCTCAACGCAGGATTTCTATGGCTACACCTTT. It specifies CASSSTQDFYGYTF. The V and J genes are TRBV11-3 and TRBJ1-2; D call uncertain. This CDR3 has 14 residues. Germline V gene data show CDR1 as SGHNT and CDR2 as YENEEA.

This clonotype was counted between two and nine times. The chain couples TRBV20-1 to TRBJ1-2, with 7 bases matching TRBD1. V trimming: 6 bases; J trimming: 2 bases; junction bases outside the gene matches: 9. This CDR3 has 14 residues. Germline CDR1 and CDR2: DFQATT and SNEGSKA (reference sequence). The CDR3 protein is CSARVPTGNYGYTF. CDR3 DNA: TGCAGTGCCCGAGTCCCGACAGGGAACTATGGCTACACCTTC.